This passage covers 19 T cell receptor beta chains from one sample sequenced in a study of blood T cell repertoires in COVID-19. TCRdb keeps only in-frame clones here, not all; method: immunoSEQ multiplex PCR. The repertoire holds 260,000 or so clones, approximately 90% seen once, with about 2.5% in the top ten. Sequencing was performed on PBMCs or T cells enriched from blood (not recorded which). These receptors all come from a woman aged 30 to 39 with acute COVID-19.

This clone was seen just once. The chain recombines TRBV19 with TRBJ1-2; tentative D call: TRBD1 (5 bases). The CDR3 extends over 12 amino acids. V lost 3 bases and J 4 bases, leaving 6 bases between the germline ends. Germline V gene sequence: CDR1 LNHDA, CDR2 SQIVND (reference sequence). The DNA for the CDR3 is TGTGCCAGTAGTATCCAGGGCTATGGCTACACCTTC. It translates to CASSIQGYGYTF.

The V and J genes are TRBV6-5 and TRBJ1-1; TRBD1 is a possible D gene (6 bases). Germline assignment: CDR1 MNHEY and CDR2 SVGAGI. The CDR3 is made up of 13 amino acids. With 6 bases removed from V and 3 bases from J, the gap between germline ends came to 11 bases. The CDR3 DNA follows: TGTGCCAGCAGGCCGGACAGAGACACTGAAGCTTTCTTT. Residues: CASRPDRDTEAFF.

The rearrangement uses TRBV4-2 and TRBJ2-1, with 9 positions matching TRBD2. Per germline, CDR1 LGHNA and CDR2 YNFKEQ. J was trimmed by 3 bases and V by 3 bases; bases with no gene match: 12. The CDR3 length is 18 residues. CDR3 region: CASSQDPAGGAYYNEQFF. Written as DNA, the CDR3 is TGTGCCAGCAGCCAGGATCCCGCGGGGGGGGCTTACTACAATGAGCAGTTCTTC.

V is TRBV13 and J is TRBJ1-4; perhaps TRBD1 as D (5 bases). The length of the CDR3 is 14 residues. Germline CDR1 PRHDT, CDR2 FYEKMQ (reference sequence). V was shortened by 6 bases and J by 4 bases, with 12 bases between the two germline ends. CDR3 nucleotide sequence: TGTGCCAGCAGTTCATCCAGGGTTAATGAAAAACTGTTTTTT. Its translation: CASSSSRVNEKLFF.

This sequence joins TRBV3-1 (or the pseudogene TRBV3-2) and TRBJ1-1, with a tentative D call TRBD1 (5 bases). The CDR3 contains 15 residues. Germline V gene lookup returns CDR1 LGHDT and CDR2 YNNKEL (reference sequence). V was shortened by 2 bases and J by 2 bases, with 12 bases between the two germline ends. CDR3 sequence reads: CASSQIYDRNTEAFF. The CDR3 DNA is TGTGCCAGCAGCCAAATTTACGACAGAAACACTGAAGCTTTCTTT.

V gene TRBV6-6 combines with J gene TRBJ2-7, with D perhaps matching TRBD2 (6 bases). Germline V gene data show CDR1 as MNHNY and CDR2 as SVGAGI (reference sequence). The V end was cut by 5 bases, the J end by 2 bases, with 16 bases between. This CDR3 is 15 amino acids long. CDR3 coding DNA: TGTGCCAGCAGTCCCGGCCGGGACTTGACCTACGAGCAGTACTTC. Translation: CASSPGRDLTYEQYF.

The chain has TRBV29-1 and TRBJ2-3; unclear D gene. CDR1 and CDR2 from the germline V gene are SQVTM and ANQGSEA. V lost 3 bases to trimming and J lost 2 bases, with 12 bases between them. The CDR3 consists of 14 residues. CDR3 DNA: TGCAGCGTTGACGGGTTCAGAGACACAGATACGCAGTATTTT. Its translation: CSVDGFRDTDTQYF.

This clone is a singleton in its sample. The genes are TRBV4-3 and TRBJ1-4; no clear D. The CDR3 has 12 amino acids. Germline CDR1 LGHNA, CDR2 YSLEER. V was cut by 3 bases and J by 11 bases, with 10 bases left in between. The CDR3 bases are TGCGCCAGCAGCCATTCTCACGAGAAACTGTTTTTT. As protein: CASSHSHEKLFF.

The sample holds one count of this clone. The V and J genes are TRBV10-3 and TRBJ1-2; the D is unclear. V was cut by 0 bases and J by 1 base, with 9 bases left in between. The CDR3 sequence is 15 residues long. Germline V gene data show CDR1 as ENHRY and CDR2 as SYGVKD. This chain's CDR3 is CAISESGGYNYGYTF. CDR3 nucleotide sequence: TGTGCCATCAGTGAGTCAGGCGGTTATAACTATGGCTACACCTTC.

This chain connects TRBV6-6 to TRBJ2-5, with TRBD1 matching over 8 bases. Trimming removed 3 bases from V and 4 bases from J; junction bases left unmatched: 10. This CDR3 contains 16 residues. Germline-derived CDR1 and CDR2 are MNHNY and SVGAGI (reference sequence). The CDR3 region is CASSYYDRGRGETQYF. The CDR3 DNA reads TGTGCCAGCAGTTATTATGACAGGGGCAGGGGAGAGACCCAGTACTTC.

J is TRBJ2-5 and V is TRBV11-3; D perhaps matches TRBD2 (7 bases). The CDR3 sequence is 14 residues long. V was pared by 5 bases and J by 5 bases, with 15 bases between. Looked up from germline, CDR1 is SGHNT and CDR2 is YENEEA. The CDR3 reads CASSQGGAHETQYF. CDR3 nucleotide sequence: TGTGCCAGCAGCCAAGGGGGGGCCCACGAGACCCAGTACTTC.

This clone was picked up one time. The chain recombines TRBV4-1 with TRBJ1-2; tentatively, D is TRBD1 (6 bases). Trimming took 1 base from V and 7 from J, leaving 13 bases between them. From germline, CDR1 is MGHRA and CDR2 YSYEKL. CDR3 length: 14 amino acids. CDR3 sequence: CASSQVPGVFGYTF. The CDR3 region has the DNA TGCGCCAGCAGCCAAGTTCCAGGGGTTTTTGGCTACACCTTC.

The chain couples TRBV6-2 or TRBV6-3 to TRBJ2-1; tentatively, D is TRBD1 (7 bases). Germline V CDR1 and CDR2: MNHEY, SVGEGT. Trimming removed 0 bases at V and 5 bases at J, with 20 bases between. CDR3 length equals 18 residues. CDR3 sequence (DNA): TGTGCCAGCAGTTACTCGAAAGGCGGGACAGAACCCGACAATGAGCAGTTCTTC. It encodes CASSYSKGGTEPDNEQFF.

Remarks on this clone: The junction shows a germline mismatch at one end, possibly a read error. The chain uses TRBV19 and TRBJ1-3; no clear D. The CDR3 spans 13 residues. Germline loops: CDR1 LNHDA, CDR2 SQIVND (reference sequence). Here the CDR3 DNA reads TGTGCCAGTGGGCCGGTTGCTGGGAACACCATATATTTT. As protein: CASGPVAGNTIYF.

The chain joins TRBV7-2 to TRBJ1-6, with 8 nucleotides matching TRBD1. CDR1 is SGHTA and CDR2 is FQGNSA in the germline V gene. Trimming took 5 bases from V and 7 from J; bases not matched to a gene: 4. The CDR3 contains 14 residues. CDR3 coding DNA: TGTGCCAGCAGCCTGGGACAGGAAAATTCACCCCTCCACTTT. Protein product: CASSLGQENSPLHF.

J is TRBJ2-5 and V is TRBV5-6, with 8 bases that match TRBD1. CDR1 is SGHDT and CDR2 is YYEEEE in the germline V gene. V lost 4 bases and J lost 2; bases outside the gene matches: 4. The CDR3 is 14 amino acids. CDR3: CASSPTGVQETQYF. In nucleotides, the CDR3 is TGTGCCAGCAGCCCGACAGGGGTACAAGAGACCCAGTACTTC. The full variable domain, completed using reference TRBV5-6 and TRBJ2-5, is DAGVTQSPTHLIKTRGQQVTLRCSPKSGHDTVSWYQQALGQGPQFIFQYYEEEERQRGNFPDRFSGHQFPNYSSELNVNALLLGDSALYLCASSPTGVQETQYFGPGTRLLVL.

V and J are TRBV10-3 and TRBJ2-6; D remains ambiguous. The CDR3 runs to 13 residues. V dropped 9 bases and J dropped 2 bases, with 8 bases sitting between them. The germline V gene encodes CDR1 ENHRY and CDR2 SYGVKD. This CDR3 is CAMDSPGANVLTF. The CDR3 DNA is TGTGCCATGGATAGCCCTGGGGCCAACGTCCTGACTTTC.

V and J are TRBV6-2 or TRBV6-3 and TRBJ2-1; 9 bases are shared with TRBD2. With 4 bases clipped from V and 8 bases from J, the junction kept 6 bases outside the gene matches. The CDR3 length is 14 residues. The germline gives CDR1 MNHEY, CDR2 SVGEGT. The chain's CDR3 is CASSSRGGADEQFF. The DNA for the CDR3 is TGTGCCAGCAGTTCTCGCGGGGGGGCAGATGAGCAGTTCTTC.

This clone was found once. V usage is TRBV7-6 and J usage is TRBJ2-1; 7 bases match TRBD1. CDR3 length: 15 amino acids. V lost 5 bases to trimming and J lost 8 bases; unmatched junction nucleotides: 12. The V gene's germline CDR1 is SGHVS and CDR2 FNYEAQ. This CDR3 is CASSPRQGEADEQFF. CDR3 DNA: TGTGCCAGCAGCCCTCGACAGGGAGAGGCGGATGAGCAGTTCTTC.